The 14 T cell receptor beta chains in this list originate from one sample, sequenced in a study of vaccination effects on CD4 cells after COVID-19. These TCRs' antigens remain unknown. Produced via immunoSEQ multiplex PCR; TCRdb's table is partial and in-frame only. The sample records 40,000 to 45,000 clones, around 71% being singletons. The culture ran for approximately 10 days, and then CD4+ T cells were isolated. Participants were vaccinated with two doses of either the BNT162b2 or mRNA-1273 vaccine. This material consisted of CD4+ T cells from PBMCs cultured without peptide, taken after COVID-19 vaccination. Receptors originate from a human donor who received a COVID-19 vaccine.

This chain connects TRBV19 to TRBJ1-4, with 7 positions matching TRBD1. From germline, CDR1 is LNHDA and CDR2 SQIVND (reference sequence). The ends lost 2 bases at V and 8 bases at J; junction bases unmatched: 8. The CDR3 spans 15 residues. CDR3 sequence (DNA): TGTGCCAGTAGTATAAATTACAGGGGTGGCGAAAAACTGTTTTTT. This gives the protein CASSINYRGGEKLFF.

The V gene is TRBV2, the J gene TRBJ1-1, with 8 bases fitting TRBD1. The V gene end was trimmed by 6 bases and the J gene end by 6 bases; junction bases not matched to a gene: 15. The germline V gene has CDR1 SNHLY and CDR2 FYNNEI. The CDR3 has 16 residues. The CDR3 nucleotides read TGTGCCAGCAGCGAATATGGACAGGGTCGCGCGTCTGAAGCTTTCTTT. This encodes CASSEYGQGRASEAFF.

The chain carries TRBV6-2 or TRBV6-3 and TRBJ1-5; tentative D call: TRBD1 (5 bases). Trimming pared 5 bases from V and 0 bases from J, leaving 14 bases between. CDR3 length: 16 amino acids. In germline, CDR1 is MNHEY, CDR2 SVGEGT. Here the CDR3 reads CASSMRGEYSNQPQHF. In nucleotides, the CDR3 is TGTGCCAGCAGTATGCGGGGGGAGTATAGCAATCAGCCCCAGCATTTT.

This clone was detected a few times. The rearrangement links TRBV7-2 to TRBJ2-7; TRBD2 might be the D (6 bases). The germline V gene encodes CDR1 SGHTA and CDR2 FQGNSA. This CDR3 comprises 17 residues. V lost 1 base to trimming and J lost 2 bases, with 18 bases between them. Here the CDR3 reads CASSLGASTGLTYEQYF. CDR3 coding DNA: TGTGCCAGCAGCTTAGGGGCGTCGACGGGACTCACCTACGAGCAGTACTTC. Full variable domain (missing parts from reference TRBV7-2 and TRBJ2-7): GAGVSQSPSNKVTEKGKDVELRCDPISGHTALYWYRQSLGQGLEFLIYFQGNSAPDKSGLPSDRFSAERTGGSVSTLTIQRTQQEDSAVYLCASSLGASTGLTYEQYFGPGTRLTVT.

The rearrangement links TRBV25-1 to TRBJ2-7; 8 nucleotides align to TRBD1. The CDR3 extends over 14 amino acids. V was clipped by 7 bases and J by 3 bases; unmatched bases: 8. CDR1 and CDR2 (germline): MGHDK, SYGVNS. CDR3 nucleotide sequence: TGTGCCAGCAATAAAGGACAGGGAGGCTACGAGCAGTACTTC. Translation: CASNKGQGGYEQYF.

The chain is built from TRBV3-1 (or the pseudogene TRBV3-2) and TRBJ2-1, with D unresolved. V was clipped by 1 base and J by 8 bases, with 3 bases between them. The germline gives CDR1 LGHDT, CDR2 YNNKEL (reference sequence). This CDR3 contains 11 residues. The CDR3 spells CASSQADEQFF. The CDR3, as DNA: TGTGCCAGCAGCCAAGCAGATGAGCAGTTCTTC.

The chain links TRBV18 to TRBJ2-1, with D tentatively TRBD2 (6 bases). Germline loops: CDR1 KGHSH, CDR2 LQKENI. V lost 1 base to trimming and J lost 9 bases, with 22 bases between them. There are 17 residues in the CDR3. CDR3 in DNA: TGTGCCAGCTCACCACGGATACAGGTACGGGACTGGGGTGAGCAGTTCTTC. It specifies CASSPRIQVRDWGEQFF. The complete variable domain, with remaining parts taken from reference TRBV18 and TRBJ2-1, reads NAGVMQNPRHLVRRRGQEARLRCSPMKGHSHVYWYRQLPEEGLKFMVYLQKENIIDESGMPKERFSAEFPKEGPSILRIQQVVRGDSAAYFCASSPRIQVRDWGEQFFGPGTRLTVL.

The rearrangement links TRBV29-1 to TRBJ2-7; 9 nucleotides line up with TRBD1. CDR3 length equals 12 residues. Germline V CDR1 and CDR2: SQVTM, ANQGSEA. V was clipped by 7 bases and J by 5 bases; unmatched bases: 6. CDR3 in DNA: TGCAGCGGACAGGGGGAGACCGACGAGCAGTACTTC. Residues: CSGQGETDEQYF.

V is TRBV5-1 and J is TRBJ2-7, with D possibly TRBD1 on 6 matching bases. Germline V lookup: CDR1 SGHRS, CDR2 YFSETQ. Trimming pared 2 bases from V and 2 bases from J, leaving 11 bases between. The CDR3 runs to 14 residues. The CDR3 spells CASSFTGTTYEQYF. CDR3 coding DNA: TGCGCCAGCAGCTTTACCGGGACAACCTACGAGCAGTACTTC.

The chain joins TRBV9 to TRBJ1-4, with 9 nucleotides matching TRBD1. This CDR3 region has 15 residues. Unmatched junction bases numbered 9, after V lost 4 bases and J lost 8 bases. Germline V gene data show CDR1 as SGDLS and CDR2 as YYNGEE. CDR3 bases: TGTGCCAGCAGCCCCAGGACAGGGGTAGGCGAAAAACTGTTTTTT. The encoded protein is CASSPRTGVGEKLFF. Complete variable domain (other parts from reference TRBV9 and TRBJ1-4): DSGVTQTPKHLITATGQRVTLRCSPRSGDLSVYWYQQSLDQGLQFLIQYYNGEERAKGNILERFSAQQFPDLHSELNLSSLELGDSALYFCASSPRTGVGEKLFFGSGTQLSVL.

The CDR3 is CASSQVGLSSYNEQFF. CDR3 coding DNA: TGTGCCAGCAGCCAAGTCGGCCTAAGCTCCTACAATGAGCAGTTCTTC. This chain links TRBV3-1 (or the pseudogene TRBV3-2) with TRBJ2-1, with unresolved D. V was cut by 1 base and J by 0 bases, with 10 bases left in between. The germline V gene encodes CDR1 LGHDT and CDR2 YNNKEL (reference sequence). CDR3 length: 16 residues.

The V call is TRBV21-1, the J call TRBJ1-3. TRBV21-1 is listed as a pseudogene. The CDR3 has 15 residues. The CDR3 DNA is TGTGCCAGCAGCTACGTTCGGGATACTGGAAACACCATATATTTT. Translated: CASSYVRDTGNTIYF.

This chain uses TRBV27 with TRBJ2-7; D possibly corresponds to TRBD1 (6 bases). V lost 2 bases to trimming and J lost 2 bases, with 19 bases between them. The CDR3 covers 17 residues. CDR1 MNHEY and CDR2 SMNVEV come from the germline V gene (reference sequence). CDR3 coding DNA: TGTGCCAGCAGTTTAGGAGATCCACGCAGGGGTCCCTACGAGCAGTACTTC. Protein: CASSLGDPRRGPYEQYF.

This clone showed up just a few times. This chain joins TRBV6-6 and TRBJ2-7; D is unclear. Trimming cost V 4 bases and J 0 bases, with 4 bases left between them. This CDR3 is built from 12 residues. CDR1 MNHNY and CDR2 SVGAGI come from the germline V gene (reference sequence). In DNA, the CDR3 is TGTGCCAGCAGTTCTACCTCCTACGAGCAGTACTTC. Encoded protein: CASSSTSYEQYF.